This is a list of T cell receptor beta chains from one sample in a study of T cell repertoires in cytomegalovirus infection. Antigens for these TCRs are unknown. Via MiXCR, TCRdb re-called the reads, giving one row per CDR3 protein. The repertoire consists of roughly 700,000 distinct CDR3 sequences, with about 33% occurring once and the leading ten covering about 20%. Sequencing was performed on cultured PBMCs, taken from culture after CMV antigen stimulation. These receptors all stem from a human donor in good health (CMV status not recorded). Some clones in this sample may be carry-over from other donors' samples. CDR3s include the opening cysteine and the closing phenylalanine or tryptophan. Each record gives: J gene, CDR3 length, clone size, D gene, V gene, CDR3 protein, CDR3 DNA. The D gene is left open where the match is weak. Clone size is given for some rows only: seen once, a few or many times, or a class if the clone is expanded.

j_call: TRBJ2-1; cdr3_length: 14; clone_size: NA; d_call: NA; v_call: TRBV7-8; cdr3_aa: CASSLGHRVGEQFF; cdr3_nt: TGTGCCAGCAGCTTAGGTCACAGGGTTGGTGAGCAGTTCTTC
j_call: TRBJ1-6; cdr3_length: 13; clone_size: NA; d_call: TRBD1; v_call: TRBV20-1; cdr3_aa: CSASDRADSPLHF; cdr3_nt: TGCAGTGCTAGCGACAGGGCTGATTCACCCCTCCACTTT
j_call: TRBJ2-3; cdr3_length: 16; clone_size: NA; d_call: TRBD2; v_call: TRBV11-2; cdr3_aa: CASINLAGAGTDTQYF; cdr3_nt: TGTGCCAGCATCAATTTAGCGGGAGCCGGCACAGATACGCAGTATTTT
j_call: TRBJ1-2; cdr3_length: 13; clone_size: NA; d_call: NA; v_call: TRBV28; cdr3_aa: CASSRTREYGYTF; cdr3_nt: TGTGCCAGCAGTAGAACCAGGGAATATGGCTACACCTTC
j_call: TRBJ2-3; cdr3_length: 16; clone_size: NA; d_call: TRBD2; v_call: TRBV5-6; cdr3_aa: CASSFRPERGPDTQYF; cdr3_nt: TGTGCCAGCAGCTTTCGACCCGAGCGGGGGCCAGATACGCAGTATTTT
j_call: TRBJ2-1; cdr3_length: 16; clone_size: NA; d_call: TRBD2; v_call: TRBV4-2; cdr3_aa: CASSQDGGLAYNEQFF; cdr3_nt: TGTGCCAGCAGCCAAGATGGGGGACTAGCCTACAATGAGCAGTTCTTC
j_call: TRBJ2-5; cdr3_length: 16; clone_size: few; d_call: TRBD2; v_call: TRBV5-4; cdr3_aa: CAMDKESGRYQETQYF; cdr3_nt: TGTGCCATGGATAAGGAGAGCGGGAGGTACCAAGAGACCCAGTACTTC
j_call: TRBJ2-1; cdr3_length: 19; clone_size: NA; d_call: NA; v_call: TRBV4-2; cdr3_aa: CASSPGRQGAGYHNNEQFF; cdr3_nt: TGTGCCAGCAGCCCAGGCCGACAAGGCGCCGGATACCATAACAATGAGCAGTTCTTC
j_call: TRBJ1-5; cdr3_length: 14; clone_size: many; d_call: NA; v_call: TRBV7-2; cdr3_aa: CASSSTGGDQPQHF; cdr3_nt: TGTGCCAGCAGCTCAACGGGGGGGGATCAGCCCCAGCATTTT
j_call: TRBJ2-3; cdr3_length: 14; clone_size: once; d_call: NA; v_call: TRBV7-8; cdr3_aa: CASSSGGQGDTQYF; cdr3_nt: TGTGCCAGCAGCTCCGGAGGGCAGGGCGATACGCAGTATTTT
j_call: TRBJ2-1; cdr3_length: 13; clone_size: NA; d_call: NA; v_call: TRBV6-6; cdr3_aa: CASTLGLHNEQFF; cdr3_nt: TGTGCCAGCACCCTTGGACTTCACAATGAGCAGTTCTTC
j_call: TRBJ2-3; cdr3_length: 12; clone_size: NA; d_call: TRBD1; v_call: TRBV20-1; cdr3_aa: CSAAGGRDTQYF; cdr3_nt: TGCAGTGCTGCAGGGGGCCGGGATACGCAGTATTTT
j_call: TRBJ2-2; cdr3_length: 13; clone_size: NA; d_call: TRBD1; v_call: TRBV12-3/TRBV12-4; cdr3_aa: CASRQGGLGELFF; cdr3_nt: TGTGCCAGCAGACAAGGGGGCTTGGGGGAGCTGTTTTTT
j_call: TRBJ2-2; cdr3_length: 16; clone_size: NA; d_call: TRBD1; v_call: TRBV10-3; cdr3_aa: CAGGTGLGRGTGELFF; cdr3_nt: TGTGCCGGCGGGACAGGCCTAGGGAGAGGCACCGGGGAGCTGTTTTTT
j_call: TRBJ2-1; cdr3_length: 16; clone_size: NA; d_call: NA; v_call: TRBV28; cdr3_aa: CASSTGSKGSYNEQFF; cdr3_nt: TGTGCCAGCAGTACAGGGTCTAAGGGCTCCTACAATGAGCAGTTCTTC
j_call: TRBJ1-1; cdr3_length: 14; clone_size: NA; d_call: NA; v_call: TRBV20-1; cdr3_aa: CSARDRADDAEAFF; cdr3_nt: TGCAGTGCTAGAGACCGGGCCGACGACGCTGAAGCTTTCTTT
j_call: TRBJ2-5; cdr3_length: 15; clone_size: many; d_call: TRBD1; v_call: TRBV7-2; cdr3_aa: CASSLGTGLRETQYF; cdr3_nt: TGTGCCAGCAGCTTGGGGACAGGCCTTAGGGAGACCCAGTACTTC
j_call: TRBJ1-1; cdr3_length: 13; clone_size: NA; d_call: NA; v_call: TRBV12-3/TRBV12-4; cdr3_aa: CASHYLGNTEAFF; cdr3_nt: TGTGCCAGCCACTACCTGGGGAACACTGAAGCTTTCTTT
j_call: TRBJ2-1; cdr3_length: 15; clone_size: few; d_call: TRBD1; v_call: TRBV19; cdr3_aa: CASGHRGPHYNEQFF; cdr3_nt: TGTGCCAGTGGACACAGGGGCCCCCACTACAATGAGCAGTTCTTC
j_call: TRBJ2-3; cdr3_length: 19; clone_size: NA; d_call: TRBD2; v_call: TRBV23-1; cdr3_aa: CASSPGLRVSSGSADTQYF; cdr3_nt: TGCGCCAGCAGCCCCGGACTCCGGGTGTCTAGCGGGAGTGCAGATACGCAGTATTTT
j_call: TRBJ2-7; cdr3_length: 15; clone_size: many; d_call: TRBD2; v_call: TRBV11-2; cdr3_aa: CAQQATGGRAYEQYF; cdr3_nt: TGTGCGCAACAAGCTACGGGCGGGAGGGCCTACGAGCAGTACTTC
j_call: TRBJ2-6; cdr3_length: 15; clone_size: NA; d_call: NA; v_call: TRBV4-2; cdr3_aa: CASSQISSGANVLTF; cdr3_nt: TGTGCCAGCAGCCAAATAAGCTCTGGGGCCAACGTCCTGACTTTC
j_call: TRBJ1-1; cdr3_length: 13; clone_size: NA; d_call: NA; v_call: TRBV6-1; cdr3_aa: CASSRGESYEAFF; cdr3_nt: TGTGCCAGCAGTCGCGGAGAGAGCTATGAAGCTTTCTTT
j_call: TRBJ1-2; cdr3_length: 13; clone_size: few; d_call: NA; v_call: TRBV11-2; cdr3_aa: CASSPQGPYGYTF; cdr3_nt: TGTGCCAGCAGCCCACAGGGTCCGTATGGCTACACCTTC
j_call: TRBJ2-6; cdr3_length: 14; clone_size: NA; d_call: NA; v_call: TRBV12-3/TRBV12-4; cdr3_aa: CASSSHSGANVLTF; cdr3_nt: TGTGCCAGCAGTTCGCACTCTGGGGCCAACGTCCTGACTTTC
j_call: TRBJ1-1; cdr3_length: 15; clone_size: NA; d_call: TRBD1; v_call: TRBV2; cdr3_aa: CASSPGGWRNTEAFF; cdr3_nt: TGTGCCAGCAGTCCAGGGGGCTGGAGGAACACTGAAGCTTTCTTT
j_call: TRBJ2-5; cdr3_length: 16; clone_size: few; d_call: TRBD2; v_call: TRBV7-2; cdr3_aa: CASSSYAGLARETQYF; cdr3_nt: TGTGCCAGCAGCTCTTATGCAGGACTAGCGAGGGAGACCCAGTACTTC
j_call: TRBJ2-5; cdr3_length: 16; clone_size: NA; d_call: TRBD1; v_call: TRBV7-2; cdr3_aa: CASSVRQGKTGKTQYF; cdr3_nt: TGTGCCAGCAGCGTCCGACAGGGAAAGACTGGAAAGACCCAGTACTTC
j_call: TRBJ1-4; cdr3_length: 15; clone_size: NA; d_call: NA; v_call: TRBV2; cdr3_aa: CASSGTAATNEKLFF; cdr3_nt: TGTGCCAGCAGTGGGACAGCTGCAACTAATGAAAAACTGTTTTTT
j_call: TRBJ2-7; cdr3_length: 10; clone_size: NA; d_call: NA; v_call: TRBV2; cdr3_aa: CASSYGEQYF; cdr3_nt: TGTGCCAGCAGCTACGGGGAGCAGTACTTC
j_call: TRBJ1-1; cdr3_length: 13; clone_size: NA; d_call: NA; v_call: TRBV6-6; cdr3_aa: CASSGTWDTEAFF; cdr3_nt: TGTGCCAGCAGTGGGACCTGGGACACTGAAGCTTTCTTT